This is a list of T cell receptor beta chains from one sample in a study of beta chain features in type 1 diabetes. The protocol was immunoSEQ multiplex PCR, while the TCRdb copy is restricted to in-frame clones and leaves out a portion. The table shows under 50,000 clones, with 65% to 70% occurring only once. The sequencing sample was made of Tregs from blood. The origin of the receptors is a woman aged 18-29 years with type 1 diabetes. Both conserved end residues are part of each CDR3. A D gene is named only where the DNA matches it firmly. A row's size may be missing; if present it is once, few, many or a size class.

V	J	size	D	DNA	CDR3
TRBV5-4	TRBJ2-1	once	.	TGTGCCAGCAGCTTGGACTTCTACTCCTACAATGAGCAGTTCTTC	CASSLDFYSYNEQFF
TRBV7-9	TRBJ2-7	.	.	TGTGCCAGCAGCCCGGGCGGGGGCGCGAGCTCCTACGAGCAGTACTTC	CASSPGGGASSYEQYF
TRBV27	TRBJ2-1	.	.	TGTGCCAGCAGTTTAGCAGGCTACTACAATGAGCAGTTCTTC	CASSLAGYYNEQFF
TRBV28	TRBJ1-1	.	.	TGTGCCAGCAGTTTGGGGCGGCACACTGAAGCTTTCTTT	CASSLGRHTEAFF
TRBV18	TRBJ2-1	.	TRBD2	TGTGCCAGCTCACCACCGAACAGGCCGGGACTAGCGGGAGTTGGGTCCTACAATGAGCAGTTCTTC	CASSPPNRPGLAGVGSYNEQFF
TRBV11-2	TRBJ1-6	.	.	TGTGCCAGCAGCTTTCAGGGTGTTAATTCACCCCTCCACTTT	CASSFQGVNSPLHF
TRBV6-5	TRBJ1-5	few	.	TGTGCCAGCAGTTACCCGGGGGTCGACAATCAGCCCCAGCATTTT	CASSYPGVDNQPQHF
TRBV6-1	TRBJ1-6	.	TRBD1	TGTGCCAGCAGTGAGCAGGGGGCGAGGAATTCACCCCTCCACTTT	CASSEQGARNSPLHF
TRBV6-1	TRBJ2-1	.	TRBD2	TGTGCCATCCTAGCGGGAGGGGCGCACAATGAGCAGTTCTTC	CAILAGGAHNEQFF
TRBV9	TRBJ1-3	.	.	TGTGCCAGCAGCTCAACAGGAAACACCATATATTTT	CASSSTGNTIYF
TRBV7-9	TRBJ1-4	.	.	TGTGCCAGCAGCTTGCGCACTAATGAAAAACTGTTTTTT	CASSLRTNEKLFF
TRBV27	TRBJ2-3	.	.	TGTGCCAGCAGTCAAAGCACAGATATGCAGTATTTT	CASSQSTDMQYF
TRBV28	TRBJ2-7	.	TRBD2	TGTGCCAGCAGTCTTGCTGGACTAGTGATTGGCGAGCAGTACTTC	CASSLAGLVIGEQYF
TRBV6-1	TRBJ2-4	.	.	TGTGCCAGCAGTGCCAGGATAAGATTAAACATTCAGTACTTC	CASSARIRLNIQYF
TRBV7-8	TRBJ2-2	.	.	TGTGCCAGCAGCTTAGGGCAGACCGGGGAGCTGTTTTTT	CASSLGQTGELFF
TRBV28	TRBJ2-2	.	.	TGTGCCAGCAGTTTTTCCTCAGCGAGCACCGGGGAGCTGTTTTTT	CASSFSSASTGELFF
TRBV2	TRBJ2-2	few	.	TGTGCCAGCAGTGAAGCGGCCCGGATTGTGAGGGCCGGGGAGCTGTTTTTT	CASSEAARIVRAGELFF
TRBV11-1	TRBJ2-5	once	TRBD2	TGTGCCAGCAGCTTCGGACTAGCGGGAATGGAGACCCAGTACTTC	CASSFGLAGMETQYF
TRBV11-2	TRBJ2-3	few	.	TGTGCCAGCAGTAGACTAGACACGCAGTATTTT	CASSRLDTQYF
TRBV7-2	TRBJ2-7	.	.	TGTGCCAGTAGCTTATTGTACTCCTACGAGCAGTACTTC	CASSLLYSYEQYF
TRBV7-2	TRBJ2-7	.	.	TGTGCCAGCAGCCCCGACAGGAACTCCTACGAGCAGTACTTC	CASSPDRNSYEQYF
TRBV29-1	TRBJ2-1	.	TRBD2	TGCAGCAAGACTAGCGGGTACAATGAGCAGTTCTTC	CSKTSGYNEQFF
TRBV7-2	TRBJ2-7	.	TRBD1	TGTGCCAGCAGCTCCCGGGGACAGGGTCGAGCTAAGCAGTACTTC	CASSSRGQGRAKQYF
TRBV11-2	TRBJ2-1	.	TRBD2	TGTGCCAGCAGCTTAGGTGGCGGGGGGATAGGAGAGCAGTTCTTC	CASSLGGGGIGEQFF
TRBV2	TRBJ2-3	.	TRBD2	TGTGCCAGCAAGCGGGAGACCACAGATACGCAGTATTTT	CASKRETTDTQYF
TRBV6-1	TRBJ2-7	.	TRBD1	TGTGCCAGCAAAGAAAGACAGGGCCGCCGAGTAGAGCAGTACTTC	CASKERQGRRVEQYF